A single sample gave rise to the 20 T cell receptor beta chains below, sequenced in a study of T cell responses to AZD1222 COVID-19 vaccine. The protocol was immunoSEQ multiplex PCR, while the TCRdb copy is restricted to in-frame clones and leaves out a portion. The sample holds 110,000 or so clones; about nine tenths are singletons and the top ten take approximately 4.7%. Material: peripheral blood, obtained on day 0 of AZD1222 vaccination. The receptors were sampled from an adult in good health.

This chain links TRBV19 with TRBJ1-5; D unresolved. CDR1 is LNHDA and CDR2 is SQIVND in the germline V gene (reference sequence). Trimming shortened V by 6 bases and J by 0 bases, and 3 bases separated the two germline ends. The CDR3 is 12 residues long. CDR3 in amino acids: CASRSSNQPQHF. CDR3 sequence (DNA): TGTGCCAGTAGGTCTAGCAATCAGCCCCAGCATTTT.

V usage is TRBV27 and J usage is TRBJ1-5; D is undetermined. Germline CDR1 reads MNHEY; CDR2 reads SMNVEV (reference sequence). This CDR3 contains 14 residues. The V end lost 8 bases, the J end lost 1 base, and 12 bases lay between the germline ends. The CDR3 nucleotides read TGTGCCAGCCGGGCCCTTCCCAGCAATCAGCCCCAGCATTTT. Residues: CASRALPSNQPQHF.

The rearrangement uses TRBV10-3 and TRBJ2-7, with D possibly being TRBD2 (5 bases). Trimming shortened V by 6 bases and J by 7 bases, and 13 bases separated the two germline ends. Germline CDR1 reads ENHRY; CDR2 reads SYGVKD. The CDR3 runs 12 residues. The CDR3 loop reads CAIRDPPGEQYF. The CDR3 nucleotides are TGTGCCATCAGGGACCCCCCGGGGGAGCAGTACTTC.

This clone was detected a few times. The chain links TRBV20-1 to TRBJ1-5; D is undetermined. CDR3 length: 17 residues. The germline V and J ends were trimmed by 3 bases and 2 bases, with 20 bases remaining between them. The germline gives CDR1 DFQATT, CDR2 SNEGSKA (reference sequence). CDR3 amino acids: CSASAGAPEARNQPQHF. The CDR3 bases are TGCAGTGCTAGTGCTGGCGCTCCGGAAGCCCGCAATCAGCCCCAGCATTTT.

The V gene is TRBV24-1, the J gene TRBJ2-3; 12 bases map to TRBD2. The CDR3 consists of 17 residues. Looked up from germline, CDR1 is KGHDR and CDR2 is SFDVKD. With 5 bases clipped from V and 4 bases from J, the junction kept 9 bases outside the gene matches. CDR3 sequence (DNA): TGTGCCACCAGTGCCCCGGGACTAGCGGGCGGTTCAGATACGCAGTATTTT. As protein: CATSAPGLAGGSDTQYF.

The sample holds a few counts of this clone. The chain employs TRBV18 and TRBJ2-1, with D unclear. The length of the CDR3 is 13 residues. CDR1 is KGHSH, CDR2 LQKENI, per germline. The V gene lost 2 bases and the J gene lost 5 bases, with 7 bases spanning the gap. The CDR3 protein is CASSPVGDNEQFF. Here the CDR3 DNA reads TGTGCCAGCTCACCAGTCGGAGACAATGAGCAGTTCTTC.

The chain employs TRBV21-1 and TRBJ1-1; the DNA was not used to check the table's D call, TRBD1. TRBV21-1 is marked as a pseudogene. CDR3 length: 15 residues. The CDR3 coding sequence is TGTGCCAGCAGCAAATGCGCAAGGGGCCATACTGAAGCTTTCTTT. It translates to CASSKCARGHTEAFF.

DNA for the CDR3: TGTGCCTGGAGCGGAGCTAATAATTCACCCCTCCACTTT. Translated, it gives CAWSGANNSPLHF. The rearrangement links TRBV30 to TRBJ1-6; D uncertain. The germline V gene encodes CDR1 GTSNPN and CDR2 SVGIG (reference sequence). CDR3 size: 13 residues. Trimming shortened V by 3 bases and J by 5 bases, and 8 bases separated the two germline ends. Full variable domain (rest looked up from reference TRBV30 and TRBJ1-6): SQTIHQWPATLVQPVGSPLSLECTVEGTSNPNLYWYRQAAGRGLQLLFYSVGIGQISSEVPQNLSASRPQDRQFILSSKKLLLSDSGFYLCAWSGANNSPLHFGNGTRLTVT.

This chain links TRBV18 with TRBJ1-6; weak D call: TRBD1 (5 bases). The CDR3 sequence is 15 residues long. V shed 2 bases and J shed 5 bases, with 10 bases lying between them. From germline, CDR1 is KGHSH and CDR2 LQKENI. CDR3 in amino acids: CASSPGQGDNSPLHF. DNA of the CDR3: TGTGCCAGCTCACCAGGGCAGGGCGATAATTCACCCCTCCACTTT.

V usage is TRBV7-2 and J usage is TRBJ2-7; no firm D call. Germline lookup yields CDR1 SGHTA and CDR2 FQGNSA. Trimming shortened V by 2 bases and J by 0 bases, and 5 bases separated the two germline ends. This CDR3 spans 13 amino acids. This chain's CDR3 is CASSLYSSYEQYF. The CDR3 DNA sequence: TGTGCCAGCAGCTTATACAGCTCCTACGAGCAGTACTTC.

This clone appeared once. The rearrangement links TRBV27 to TRBJ2-1, with a tentative D call TRBD1 (5 bases). The CDR3 totals 17 residues. Germline CDR1 and CDR2: MNHEY and SMNVEV (reference sequence). Trimming left V 4 bases short and J 1 base short, with 17 bases between. The CDR3 DNA sequence: TGTGCCAGCAGTTCTTTTAGGGGCGCGAGGTCCTACAATGAGCAGTTCTTC. Protein product: CASSSFRGARSYNEQFF.

CDR3 nucleotides: TGTGCCAGTAGGCCCGTGGCTTCGGGAGAGACCCAGTACTTC. It is translated as CASRPVASGETQYF. The J gene is TRBJ2-5, the V gene TRBV19, with D unresolved. V gave up 6 bases and J gave up 4 bases, with 15 bases separating them. Germline V gene sequence: CDR1 LNHDA, CDR2 SQIVND (reference sequence). The CDR3 spans 14 residues.

The gene calls are TRBV5-6 and TRBJ1-5; tentatively, D is TRBD1 (6 bases). Germline CDR1 reads SGHDT; CDR2 reads YYEEEE. The CDR3 is 16 residues long. Trimming shortened V by 4 bases and J by 4 bases, and 18 bases separated the two germline ends. CDR3 loop: CASSTYRRDNNQPQHF. DNA of the CDR3: TGTGCCAGCAGCACTTACCGCCGGGACAATAATCAGCCCCAGCATTTT.

V and J are TRBV25-1 and TRBJ1-2; D possibly corresponds to TRBD1 (5 bases). Germline CDR1 is MGHDK and CDR2 is SYGVNS. The CDR3 totals 13 residues. Trimming pared 7 bases from V and 7 bases from J, leaving 16 bases between. CDR3 nucleotides: TGTGCCAGCACCCTCGGGACGGGAGGTGGCTACACCTTC. Translation: CASTLGTGGGYTF.

The chain is built from TRBV19 and TRBJ2-5; D gene uncertain. V shed 11 bases and J shed 5 bases, with 18 bases lying between them. CDR3 length equals 13 residues. CDR1 and CDR2 (germline): LNHDA, SQIVND (reference sequence). CDR3 sequence (DNA): TGTGCCTGTTGTATTTCGGTCAGGGAGACCCAGTACTTC. Its protein is CACCISVRETQYF.

The rearrangement joins TRBV6-2 or TRBV6-3 to TRBJ1-4; no firm D call. V was pared by 4 bases and J by 8 bases, with 14 bases between. The germline V gene has CDR1 MNHEY and CDR2 SVGEGT. CDR3 length: 14 residues. DNA for the CDR3: TGTGCCAGCAGTTTCAGCCCCGGAGTGGAAAAACTGTTTTTT. This gives the protein CASSFSPGVEKLFF.

In nucleotides, the CDR3 is TGCGCCAGCAGCCAAGTGGGGACAGGGGAATTGAATTCACCCCTCCACTTT. Protein sequence: CASSQVGTGELNSPLHF. The chain recombines TRBV4-1 with TRBJ1-6, with 10 bases identical to TRBD1. Germline CDR1 reads MGHRA; CDR2 reads YSYEKL. The CDR3 totals 17 residues. V lost 1 base, J lost 7 bases, and 7 bases stayed unmatched.

J is TRBJ2-2 and V is TRBV4-1; D is ambiguous. V lost 0 bases and J 5 bases, leaving 10 bases between the germline ends. The germline gives CDR1 MGHRA, CDR2 YSYEKL. The CDR3 is 15 amino acids. DNA for the CDR3: TGCGCCAGCAGCCAAGAATCATTGGGAACCGGGGAGCTGTTTTTT. As protein: CASSQESLGTGELFF.

The J gene is TRBJ2-5, the V gene TRBV28, with D tentatively TRBD2 (5 bases). Per germline, CDR1 MDHEN and CDR2 SYDVKM. Trimming shortened V by 2 bases and J by 4 bases, and 5 bases separated the two germline ends. The CDR3 consists of 12 residues. For the CDR3, the DNA is TGTGCCAGCAGTTTAGCGGGAGAGACCCAGTACTTC. Its protein is CASSLAGETQYF.

This clone came up a few times. This chain joins TRBV19 and TRBJ1-6, with D possibly matching TRBD1 (5 bases). The CDR3 is 17 residues long. Trimming shortened V by 6 bases and J by 7 bases, and 22 bases separated the two germline ends. Germline values: CDR1 LNHDA, CDR2 SQIVND (reference sequence). The DNA for the CDR3 is TGTGCCAGTAGCCCGCGGTCGGGGGTTGGAGTAAATTCACCCCTCCACTTT. Translating gives CASSPRSGVGVNSPLHF.